This T cell receptor (beta chain) comes out of a study of T cell responses to AZD1222 COVID-19 vaccine. Study results and caveats: Spike-wide vaccine-associated CD4 TCRs dominated at 160-218 and 743-854.

Method: immunoSEQ multiplex PCR; TCRdb's copy keeps in-frame clones and lacks some. There are 75,000 to 95,000 clones in the sample; nearly 90% occur only once, and 15% to 20% lies in the top ten. Worth noting for this clone: Antigen: not known.

Material: peripheral blood, obtained on day 0 of AZD1222 vaccination. The TCR sequence derives from an adult in good health.

CDR3 nucleotides: TGTGCCAGCAGTACGACAGGGGTTGATCAGCCCCAGCATTTT. It yields the protein CASSTTGVDQPQHF. J is TRBJ1-5 and V is TRBV2; 8 bases match TRBD1. After removal of 5 bases from V and 5 bases from J, the junction contained 5 bases not matched to a gene. Germline V CDR1 and CDR2: SNHLY, FYNNEI. There are 14 residues in the CDR3.